This T cell receptor beta chain appears in the sequencing data of a study of T-cell memory formation after mild COVID-19. Study background: There were largely donor-specific TCR clusters.

This clonotype was detected a few times. Its cognate antigen is unknown. CDR1 and CDR2 (germline): LNHDA, SQIVND (reference sequence). The CDR3 has 15 amino acids. The junction had 8 bases not matched to a gene; V was cut back by 5 bases and J by 3 bases. TCRdb itself ran the 5' RACE reads through MiXCR, one entry per CDR3 protein. This repertoire shows hundreds of thousands of distinct CDR3 sequences, about 22% found once; its top ten account for approximately 8.4%. Study results and limitations: The authors left the SARS-CoV-2 specificity of second-wave clones peaking on day 37 unconfirmed. There were some responding clones in pre-infection memory, which suggested that cross-reactive memory had joined. CD4+ contracting clones lay mainly in CM and EM, CD8+ ones in EMRA.

The chain joins TRBV19 to TRBJ2-3; 7 positions agree with TRBD1. The TCR was taken from an adult woman who had mild COVID-19 (a few samples of this study predate the infection). Cell type and time point are not known. The specimen was PBMCs or a T cell subset sorted from them (not recorded which). The CDR3 coding sequence is TGTGCCAGTAGTCCTTGGACAGGTTGGACAGATACGCAGTATTTT. Its translation: CASSPWTGWTDTQYF. Looking up the rest from reference TRBV19 and TRBJ2-3 gives the full variable domain: DGGITQSPKYLFRKEGQNVTLSCEQNLNHDAMYWYRQDPGQGLRLIYYSQIVNDFQKGDIAEGYSVSREKKESFPLTVTSAQKNPTAFYLCASSPWTGWTDTQYFGPGTRLTVL.